This T cell receptor beta chain comes out of a study of T cell responses to AZD1222 COVID-19 vaccine. Study outcomes and limitations: No day 14 peak samples; only post-peak repertoires were characterized. CD4 TCRs covered the whole spike, strongest at regions 160-218 and 743-854.

The data were produced by immunoSEQ multiplex PCR, yet TCRdb's version contains in-frame clones alone and is incomplete. The table has tens of thousands of clones, 88% seen once; the top ten hold under 30%. In germline, CDR1 is SGHKS, CDR2 YYEKEE (reference sequence). Trimming removed 5 bases at V and 6 bases at J, with 12 bases between. The CDR3 contains 12 residues. As to this clone: The target antigen is unknown.

The receptor was derived from an adult who received the MenACWY meningococcal vaccine as a control. The sample in question was peripheral blood, obtained 28 days after the second dose of the MenACWY control vaccine. V is TRBV5-5 and J is TRBJ2-7; D ambiguous. CDR3 protein: CASSLIYREQYF. Here the CDR3 DNA reads TGTGCCAGCAGTTTGATTTACCGCGAGCAGTACTTC.